The 6 T cell receptor beta chains listed next were all sequenced from one sample in a study of blood T cell repertoires in COVID-19. Using immunoSEQ multiplex PCR, the repertoire was profiled, and TCRdb retains in-frame clones only, with some absent. The sample has approximately 120,000 clones; more than 80% are singletons. Material: peripheral blood. The receptors here all came from a human donor in a cohort sampled during active COVID-19.

V and J are TRBV29-1 and TRBJ2-1, with a possible D match to TRBD2 (6 bases). The V gene's germline CDR1 is SQVTM and CDR2 ANQGSEA. The CDR3 spans 14 residues. V was trimmed by 3 bases and J by 0 bases, leaving 9 bases between them. CDR3 region: CSVEWDSSYNEQFF. The CDR3 DNA follows: TGCAGCGTTGAGTGGGACTCCTCCTACAATGAGCAGTTCTTC.

The chain carries TRBV12-3 or TRBV12-4 and TRBJ2-5, with D possibly TRBD2 on 6 matching bases. The CDR3 runs to 12 residues. The V end was cut by 7 bases, the J end by 9 bases, with 15 bases between. The CDR3 region is CASTGTAGAQYF. The CDR3 DNA reads TGTGCCAGCACCGGGACTGCCGGGGCCCAGTACTTC.

The rearrangement links TRBV2 to TRBJ2-1, with TRBD2 matching over 11 bases. The V and J ends lost 6 bases and 5 bases, in that order; junction bases with no gene match: 0. Germline V gene sequence: CDR1 SNHLY, CDR2 FYNNEI. The CDR3 covers 13 residues. CDR3 sequence (DNA): TGTGCCAGCAGACTAGCGGGAGACAATGAGCAGTTCTTC. Protein product: CASRLAGDNEQFF.

This clone was recorded only once. V is TRBV5-4 and J is TRBJ1-3, with D perhaps TRBD1 (5 bases). Trimming removed 2 bases from V and 7 bases from J, with 13 bases in between. The germline gives CDR1 SGHNT, CDR2 YYREEE (reference sequence). The CDR3 is 14 residues long. CDR3 residues: CASSFSGKGNTIYF. The DNA for the CDR3 is TGTGCCAGCAGCTTCAGTGGAAAGGGGAACACCATATATTTT.

The chain has TRBV7-7 and TRBJ1-2; D unresolved. The CDR3 is 13 amino acids. CDR1 is SSHAT, CDR2 FNYEAQ, per germline (reference sequence). Between the trimmed V and J ends, which lost 1 base and 4 bases, there was a span of 7 bases. The CDR3 reads CASSLVCLYGYTF. CDR3 bases: TGTGCCAGCAGCTTAGTCTGTCTCTATGGCTACACCTTC.

The chain recombines TRBV6-4 with TRBJ2-1; no clear D gene. Trimming took 0 bases from V and 5 from J, leaving 14 bases between them. CDR3 length equals 16 residues. CDR1 MRHNA and CDR2 SNTAGT come from the germline V gene. The CDR3 sequence: CASSDSPNLEHNEQFF. In DNA, the CDR3 is TGTGCCAGCAGTGACTCCCCCAACTTAGAACACAATGAGCAGTTCTTC.